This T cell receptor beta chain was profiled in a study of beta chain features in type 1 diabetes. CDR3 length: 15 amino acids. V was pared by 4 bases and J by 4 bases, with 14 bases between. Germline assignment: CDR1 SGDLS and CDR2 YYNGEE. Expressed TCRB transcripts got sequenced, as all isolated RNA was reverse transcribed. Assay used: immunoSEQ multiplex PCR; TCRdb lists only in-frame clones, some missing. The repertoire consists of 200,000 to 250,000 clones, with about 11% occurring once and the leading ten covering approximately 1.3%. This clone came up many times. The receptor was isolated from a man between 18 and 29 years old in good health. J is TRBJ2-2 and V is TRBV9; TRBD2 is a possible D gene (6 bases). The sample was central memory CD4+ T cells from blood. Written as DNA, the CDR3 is TGTGCCAGCAGCCTCCGGGGGACGGGCACCGGGGAGCTGTTTTTT. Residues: CASSLRGTGTGELFF.